This T cell receptor beta chain was recovered during a study of post-analysis software for immune sequencing data. The V segment lost 4 bases and the J segment 5 bases; nucleotides outside the gene matches: 12. This CDR3 is built from 17 residues. The germline V gene has CDR1 SQVTM and CDR2 ANQGSEA. Researchers reported that TCR beta cDNA libraries carried unique molecular identifiers. Via MiXCR, TCRdb re-called the PCR reads, giving one row per CDR3 protein. The sample lists roughly 870,000 distinct CDR3 sequences, approximately 57% occurring once. The study, taken as a whole, reports: Multiple sclerosis patients showed significantly lower normalized Chao1 diversity than controls did. Patients carried roughly 5 TRBV segments more frequently than controls did, and TRBV5-6, TRBV5-1 and TRBV20-1 were among them.

Remarks on this clonotype: Its specificity is unknown.

The sequence came from a girl between 5 and 17 years old with multiple sclerosis. The specimen sequenced was blood. The rearrangement joins TRBV29-1 to TRBJ2-5, with 14 bases that match TRBD2. The CDR3 sequence: CSVVYWTSGRKRETQYF. CDR3 DNA sequence: TGCAGCGTTGTATACTGGACTAGCGGGAGGAAAAGGGAGACCCAGTACTTC.